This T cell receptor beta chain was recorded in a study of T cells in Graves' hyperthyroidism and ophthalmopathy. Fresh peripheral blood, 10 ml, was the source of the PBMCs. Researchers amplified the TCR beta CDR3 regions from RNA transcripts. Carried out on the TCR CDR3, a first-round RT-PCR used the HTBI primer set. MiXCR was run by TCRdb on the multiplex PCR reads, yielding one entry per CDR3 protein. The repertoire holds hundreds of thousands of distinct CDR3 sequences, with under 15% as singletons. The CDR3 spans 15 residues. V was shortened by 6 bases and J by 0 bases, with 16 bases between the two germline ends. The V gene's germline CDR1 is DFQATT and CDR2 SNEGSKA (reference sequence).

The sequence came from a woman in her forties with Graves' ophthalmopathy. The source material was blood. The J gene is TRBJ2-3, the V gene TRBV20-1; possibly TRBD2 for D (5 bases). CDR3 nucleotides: TGCAGTGCCAAAGGTGCTAGCCGAAGCACAGATACGCAGTATTTT. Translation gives CSAKGASRSTDTQYF.